This T cell receptor beta chain stems from a study of CD8 T cells in ankylosing spondylitis. The study's findings and limits: Some motif variants had been reported before (in reactive arthritis synovial fluid and blood). Disease-linked clones proved CD8+ and comparatively uncommon in peripheral blood. What appeared characteristic of ankylosing spondylitis blood was a TCR beta motif of about eight highly homologous variants.

Germline CDR1 SGDLS, CDR2 YYNGEE. J lost 3 bases, V lost 3 bases, and 0 bases had no gene match. CDR3 length: 15 residues. This clonotype showed up many times. Its antigen is not known. MiXCR, run by TCRdb on the 5' RACE reads, gives a single entry per CDR3 protein. The sample lists a few hundred thousand distinct CDR3 sequences, 9.5% to 12% seen once, with 5.5% to 8% in the top ten. This clonotype was obtained from a male donor with ankylosing spondylitis or in good health (not recorded which). This chain links TRBV9 with TRBJ2-2; 12 bases agree with TRBD2. Input material: blood, either unsorted or a sorted T cell fraction (not recorded which). The CDR3, as DNA: TGTGCCAGCAGCGGGACTAGCGGGGACACCGGGGAGCTGTTTTTT. Amino acid sequence: CASSGTSGDTGELFF. The full variable domain, with the rest looked up from reference TRBV9 and TRBJ2-2, is DSGVTQTPKHLITATGQRVTLRCSPRSGDLSVYWYQQSLDQGLQFLIQYYNGEERAKGNILERFSAQQFPDLHSELNLSSLELGDSALYFCASSGTSGDTGELFFGEGSRLTVL.